These T cell receptor beta chains were read from a single sample in a study of blood T cell repertoires in COVID-19. This table comes from immunoSEQ multiplex PCR, and its TCRdb copy is limited to in-frame clones, with some not included. The top ten hold 25% to 30% of the sample, which has approximately 84,000 clones, about 83% seen once. Sequences were obtained from peripheral blood. These receptors were obtained from a woman older than 75 with acute or convalescent COVID-19. CDR3s include the opening cysteine and the closing phenylalanine or tryptophan. A D gene is named only where the DNA matches it firmly. Only part of the rows carry a size: once, few, many, or a class if the clone is expanded.

CASSRTSGNSYNEQFF,TGCGCCAGCAGCAGGACTAGCGGAAACTCCTACAATGAGCAGTTCTTC,once,TRBJ2-1,TRBV5-1,TRBD2,16
CASGLDRDGTQYF,TGTGCTAGTGGTTTAGACAGGGATGGGACCCAGTACTTC,once,TRBJ2-5,TRBV12-5,TRBD1,13
CASSSFSYEQYF,TGTGCCAGCAGTTCCTTTTCCTACGAGCAGTACTTC,NA,TRBJ2-7,TRBV28,NA,12
CASSFWRDEKLFF,TGTGCCAGCAGTTTTTGGAGGGATGAAAAACTGTTTTTT,once,TRBJ1-4,TRBV12-3/TRBV12-4,NA,13
CASSLAKGDTNEKLFF,TGTGCCAGCAGCCTTGCCAAGGGGGACACTAATGAAAAACTGTTTTTT,NA,TRBJ1-4,TRBV4-2,NA,16
CASSLTSGRAGTYEQYF,TGTGCCAGCAGTTTGACTAGCGGGAGGGCCGGAACCTACGAGCAGTACTTC,NA,TRBJ2-7,TRBV27,TRBD2,17
CASSLLVGVGGRGYEQYF,TGTGCCAGCAGCTTATTGGTGGGTGTGGGCGGGAGAGGTTACGAGCAGTACTTC,NA,TRBJ2-7,TRBV7-9,TRBD2,18
CASGSPTKKAGELFF,TGCGCCAGCGGTTCCCCGACCAAAAAAGCGGGGGAGCTGTTTTTT,NA,TRBJ2-2,TRBV4-1,NA,15
CASSERSYTGELFF,TGTGCCAGCAGCGAGCGATCGTACACCGGGGAGCTGTTTTTT,NA,TRBJ2-2,TRBV9,NA,14
CASSLDRGPGYGYTF,TGTGCCAGCAGCTTGGACAGGGGGCCGGGCTATGGCTACACCTTC,once,TRBJ1-2,TRBV5-6,TRBD1,15
CASTRDSRSGNTIYF,TGTGCCAGCACCCGGGACTCTCGCTCTGGAAACACCATATATTTT,NA,TRBJ1-3,TRBV9,NA,15
CATQPRDKGYEQYF,TGTGCCACCCAACCCCGAGACAAAGGCTACGAGCAGTACTTC,NA,TRBJ2-7,TRBV6-5,NA,14
CSDTTSTDTQYF,TGCAGCGACACTACCTCCACAGATACGCAGTATTTT,NA,TRBJ2-3,TRBV29-1,NA,12
CASSLSLAGGLETQYF,TGTGCCAGCAGCTTAAGCCTAGCGGGAGGGTTGGAGACCCAGTACTTC,NA,TRBJ2-5,TRBV7-2,TRBD2,16
CASNIPGQGAGEQYF,TGTGCCAGCAATATCCCGGGACAGGGGGCCGGGGAGCAGTACTTC,NA,TRBJ2-7,TRBV28,TRBD1,15
CASSPRDTEAFF,TGTGCCAGCAGCCCCCGGGACACTGAAGCTTTCTTT,NA,TRBJ1-1,TRBV6-6,NA,12
CASSFRQGGTYEQYF,TGTGCCAGCAGTTTCCGACAGGGTGGGACCTACGAGCAGTACTTC,once,TRBJ2-7,TRBV6-2/TRBV6-3,TRBD1,15
CASSLTPGNYEQYF,TGTGCCAGCAGTTTAACCCCAGGGAACTACGAGCAGTACTTC,NA,TRBJ2-7,TRBV28,NA,14
CASSPRHFNSPLHF,TGTGCCAGCAGCCCACGACACTTCAATTCACCCCTCCACTTT,NA,TRBJ1-6,TRBV3-1/TRBV3-2,NA,14
CASSARTWQYF,TGTGCCAGCAGCGCCCGGACTTGGCAGTACTTC,NA,TRBJ2-7,TRBV11-3,NA,11
CASKTGLGGYNEQFF,TGTGCCAGCAAAACGGGGTTGGGCGGTTACAATGAGCAGTTCTTC,NA,TRBJ2-1,TRBV7-2,NA,15
CSAQGNYGYTF,TGCAGCGCCCAGGGGAACTATGGCTACACCTTC,NA,TRBJ1-2,TRBV29-1,NA,11
CASSTGLAGPQETQYF,TGCGCCAGCAGCACCGGACTAGCGGGACCGCAAGAGACCCAGTACTTC,once,TRBJ2-5,TRBV5-1,TRBD2,16
CASSFPGSSHEQYF,TGTGCCAGCAGTTTCCCTGGGAGCAGCCACGAGCAGTACTTC,NA,TRBJ2-7,TRBV7-2,NA,14
CASSRTGADTQYF,TGTGCCAGCAGCCGAACAGGGGCAGATACGCAGTATTTT,NA,TRBJ2-3,TRBV14,TRBD1,13
CASSGPAKNIQYF,TGCGCCAGCAGTGGGCCAGCCAAAAACATTCAGTACTTC,NA,TRBJ2-4,TRBV10-1,NA,13
CASSARGGRTDTQYF,TGTGCCAGTAGCGCCAGGGGCGGGCGCACAGATACGCAGTATTTT,NA,TRBJ2-3,TRBV19,NA,15
CASSLGAHQPQHF,TGTGCCAGCAGCCTAGGTGCCCATCAGCCCCAGCATTTT,NA,TRBJ1-5,TRBV5-6,NA,13
CASSPSSRENTEAFF,TGTGCCAGCTCACCAAGCAGCAGGGAGAACACTGAAGCTTTCTTT,NA,TRBJ1-1,TRBV18,NA,15
CASSRAFGLSNTEAFF,TGTGCCAGCAGCCGGGCCTTTGGTCTTTCGAACACTGAAGCTTTCTTT,NA,TRBJ1-1,TRBV7-8,NA,16
CASSPGQGAAYGYTF,TGTGCCAGCTCACCAGGACAGGGGGCTGCCTATGGCTACACCTTC,NA,TRBJ1-2,TRBV18,TRBD1,15
CASSDRGYTDTQYF,TGTGCCAGCAGCGACAGGGGCTACACAGATACGCAGTATTTT,once,TRBJ2-3,TRBV9,TRBD1,14
CASSLRQGRNEKLFF,TGTGCCAGCAGTTTACGACAGGGTCGGAATGAAAAACTGTTTTTT,medium-sized,TRBJ1-4,TRBV2,TRBD1,15
CASTQNGGPSSSETQYF,TGTGCCAGCACCCAAAACGGAGGGCCATCTTCATCAGAGACCCAGTACTTC,NA,TRBJ2-5,TRBV2,NA,17
CASSQGTSGIETQYF,TGTGCCAGCAGCCAAGGGACCTCAGGGATAGAGACCCAGTACTTC,few,TRBJ2-5,TRBV14,NA,15
CASSYSNRGLDTQYF,TGTGCCAGCAGTTACTCGAACAGGGGGCTAGATACGCAGTATTTT,NA,TRBJ2-3,TRBV6-5,TRBD1,15
CASSQTGVNTDTQYF,TGCGCCAGCAGCCAAACAGGGGTCAACACAGATACGCAGTATTTT,NA,TRBJ2-3,TRBV5-1,TRBD1,15
CASSLAGAGEVDEQFF,TGCGCCAGCAGCTTGGCAGGGGCGGGAGAGGTCGATGAGCAGTTCTTC,NA,TRBJ2-1,TRBV5-1,NA,16
CASSLAGLASDTQYF,TGCGCCAGCAGCTTGGCAGGACTAGCGTCAGATACGCAGTATTTT,NA,TRBJ2-3,TRBV5-1,TRBD2,15
CASSQFRDRFYEQYF,TGTGCCAGCAGCCAATTCCGGGACAGGTTCTACGAGCAGTACTTC,NA,TRBJ2-7,TRBV3-1/TRBV3-2,TRBD1,15
CASSLTGTGGGQPQHF,TGTGCCAGCAGCCTGACCGGGACAGGGGGCGGGCAGCCCCAGCATTTT,NA,TRBJ1-5,TRBV5-5,TRBD1,16
CASSLQGLNTEAFF,TGCGCCAGCAGTCTACAGGGGTTGAACACTGAAGCTTTCTTT,NA,TRBJ1-1,TRBV10-2,TRBD1,14
CASSEGYLGQDTQYF,TGTGCCAGCAGTGAAGGGTACCTTGGGCAGGATACGCAGTATTTT,NA,TRBJ2-3,TRBV6-1,NA,15
CAIRKSRGSSYNEQFF,TGTGCCATCAGGAAATCACGGGGGAGCTCCTACAATGAGCAGTTCTTC,NA,TRBJ2-1,TRBV10-3,NA,16
CSAILAGYTDTQYF,TGCAGCGCCATACTAGCGGGATACACAGATACGCAGTATTTT,NA,TRBJ2-3,TRBV29-1,TRBD2,14
CASRSLGDSGYTF,TGTGCCAGCAGATCCCTGGGGGACTCGGGCTACACCTTC,NA,TRBJ1-2,TRBV2,NA,13
CASSQERRVADTQYF,TGCGCCAGCAGCCAAGAGAGGCGGGTCGCAGATACGCAGTATTTT,NA,TRBJ2-3,TRBV4-3,NA,15
CASSYWQGSSLDEQYF,TGTGCCAGCAGTTACTGGCAGGGGAGTTCTTTGGACGAGCAGTACTTC,NA,TRBJ2-7,TRBV6-6,NA,16
CASSWGGPGTDEKLFF,TGTGCCAGCAGCTGGGGGGGGCCGGGGACGGATGAAAAACTGTTTTTT,few,TRBJ1-4,TRBV5-4,NA,16
CASSLGFGERGLNIQYF,TGTGCCAGCAGCTTGGGGTTTGGGGAGCGGGGCCTAAACATTCAGTACTTC,few,TRBJ2-4,TRBV5-6,TRBD2,17
CASSLDRVEREKLFF,TGCGCCAGCAGTCTTGACAGGGTAGAAAGAGAAAAACTGTTTTTT,NA,TRBJ1-4,TRBV5-1,TRBD1,15
CASSLVGQGNQPQHF,TGTGCCAGCAGCTTAGTAGGACAGGGCAATCAGCCCCAGCATTTT,NA,TRBJ1-5,TRBV7-2,TRBD1,15
CASSPQTGTGEQYF,TGTGCCAGCAGCCCCCAGACAGGGACGGGCGAGCAGTACTTC,NA,TRBJ2-7,TRBV7-6,TRBD1,14
CASSQRDFNEQFF,TGTGCCAGCAGCCAACGGGACTTCAATGAGCAGTTCTTC,NA,TRBJ2-1,TRBV3-1/TRBV3-2,NA,13